What follows describes a single TCR beta chain. Its antigen specificity is not known. No qualities accompany the bases; no much larger clone lies one base away. Spanning cysteine to phenylalanine, the CDR3 consists of 15 amino acids. The retained sequence is limited to the CDR3, 45 bases, with the frame set at the first base. The junction shows trimming of 1 base on V and 9 bases on J, plus 14 bases between the germline ends. From a lookup of the germline V gene, CDR1 and CDR2 are SGHRS and YFSETQ. The data originate from a study of blood T cell repertoires in COVID-19 (dated by TCRdb to about 2020). Turning to the overall study: Samples from collaborators originated in the United States, Italy and Spain and spanned both the acute and convalescent phases of COVID-19. Sample metadata almost always included a de-identified subject ID, COVID-19 status, age in years and sex. The prospective study material was composed of cDNA or gDNA derived from T cells, B-cell-depleted T cells, or PBMCs. The samples were drawn from the first 160 participants of the ongoing ImmuneRACE study and from 1,254 subjects provided by 6 global collaborators. Deeply sampled blood TCRbeta repertoires from subjects exposed to, actively infected with, or recovered from COVID-19 were included in the dataset. A freely available public database, intended as a resource for researchers studying the immune response to SARS-CoV-2, is where the repertoires were released. Where available, HLA class I and class II types were taken from metadata supplied by the sample provider and were not determined by assay-based typing.

TCRbeta CDR3 regions were amplified from genomic DNA by means of the immunoSEQ Assay, a bias-controlled multiplex PCR. As for how the authors treated the data: Within the assay, amplification of reference gene primers was used to estimate how many nucleated cells each sample contained. Sequence reads were collapsed and filtered to measure the absolute abundance of every unique TCRbeta CDR3 rearrangement. Productive Simpson clonality was computed per sample as the square root of Simpson's diversity index over productive rearrangements. As stored in TCRdb, this immuneACCESS dataset retains in-frame rearrangements with V and J assigned. A fraction of the clones does not appear; measured against another copy, unresolved V genes explain less than half of the discrepancy, and the remainder lacks a known reason. The DNA was the basis for D and trimming; V, J and clone size are from that table. The sample records around 84,000 clones, roughly three quarters of which are singletons. The ten top clones hold approximately 34% of the sample.

One collaborating source in Seattle enrolled patients during active infection and followed them longitudinally through the course of disease. Whole blood was collected in K2EDTA tubes by collaborating institutions according to the institutions' own protocols. For TCRbeta analysis, collaborator samples were shipped as frozen whole blood, as isolated PBMCs, or as DNA extracted from either sample type. The paper's findings and limits, for the study overall: Clinical and demographic metadata were provided uncurated, with the amount varying by source and participant.

In this chain, TRBV5-1 is recombined with TRBJ1-6; TRBD1 could be the D gene, as 6 bases match. The sample comprised peripheral blood. The TCR was taken from a man aged 60 to 69 with COVID-19, enrolled during active disease. The CDR3 region has the sequence CASSLSPGGVSPLHF. The DNA sequence is given as TGCGCCAGCAGCTTGTCACCGGGGGGCGTTTCACCCCTCCACTTT.